This T cell receptor beta chain originates from a study of cytomegalovirus exposure and HLA in healthy donors. V gave up 3 bases and J gave up 0 bases; unmatched junction bases: 4. Germline V gene sequence: CDR1 MNHEY, CDR2 SMNVEV (reference sequence). This CDR3 region has 15 residues. This clone was counted a single time. Other DNA sequences within the sample encode an identical CDR3. 13 Jbeta primers and 60 Vbeta primers were used for the PCR. Data came from immunoSEQ multiplex PCR; TCRdb stores just in-frame clones and leaves some out. The sample carries around 120,000 clones, 80% to 90% recorded once.

Sequenced sample: PBMCs. The source of this sequence is a male donor in good health and CMV-seropositive. The chain has TRBV27 and TRBJ2-7; 8 nucleotides line up with TRBD2. The CDR3: CASSLGAGASYEQYF. In nucleotides, the CDR3 is TGTGCCAGCAGTTTGGGAGCGGGGGCCTCCTACGAGCAGTACTTC.